This is a list of T cell receptor beta chains from one sample in a study of cytomegalovirus exposure and HLA in healthy donors. The protocol was immunoSEQ multiplex PCR, while the TCRdb copy is restricted to in-frame clones and leaves out a portion. Here the sample spans around 90,000 clones, 82% being singletons. The sequencing sample was made of PBMCs. These receptors all stem from a man in his fifties in good health and CMV-seronegative. CDR3s leave out the opening cysteine and the closing phenylalanine or tryptophan. Clone sizes are given selectively: once, few, many, or a class where the clone is expanded.

ASSQQSGRDEQY | 12 | TRBV5-4 | . | TRBJ2-7
ASSPGWDRGVNEQF | 14 | TRBV27 | . | TRBJ2-1
ASSQGQGGTGELF | 13 | TRBV6-1 | once | TRBJ2-2
ASSLIDRGGQEKLF | 14 | TRBV4-3 | . | TRBJ1-4
ASSRTATTSGNTIY | 14 | TRBV5-4 | . | TRBJ1-3
SVELGALGDTQY | 12 | TRBV29-1 | . | TRBJ2-3
ASSLAGKRGF | 10 | TRBV7-9 | . | TRBJ2-1
ASSQNDRGSYGYT | 13 | TRBV4-1 | . | TRBJ1-2
ASSADRDSGANVLT | 14 | TRBV9 | . | TRBJ2-6
ASNKGASGNTIY | 12 | TRBV19 | . | TRBJ1-3
ASSLEGAPTYEQY | 13 | TRBV5-1 | . | TRBJ2-7
SVGLAGRQY | 9 | TRBV29-1 | few | TRBJ2-3
ASSSAGSGANVLT | 13 | TRBV28 | . | TRBJ2-6
ASSIASGRPSYNEQF | 15 | TRBV19 | once | TRBJ2-1
SGWGETEAF | 9 | TRBV29-1 | . | TRBJ1-1
ASSPLGRAGSTDTQY | 15 | TRBV7-9 | . | TRBJ2-3
ASSLVWRGGGEQF | 13 | TRBV7-6 | . | TRBJ2-1
ASSQDFNVAGRDEQF | 15 | TRBV4-3 | . | TRBJ2-1
ASSQEQGTNEQF | 12 | TRBV4-2 | . | TRBJ2-1
ASSQALDTGELF | 12 | TRBV4-2 | . | TRBJ2-2
ASSQSFGSEAF | 11 | TRBV23-1 | . | TRBJ1-1
SVEQGGSEAF | 10 | TRBV29-1 | many | TRBJ1-1
ASSPWAGGETQY | 12 | TRBV6-6 | . | TRBJ2-5
ASSTRTSGRAPEQY | 14 | TRBV19 | . | TRBJ2-7
ASSRGGVEDTQY | 12 | TRBV7-9 | . | TRBJ2-3
SVRRLLSQETQY | 12 | TRBV29-1 | . | TRBJ2-5
ASSLGSGIEKLF | 12 | TRBV7-9 | . | TRBJ1-4
SSSLGGAAGSLEGQY | 15 | TRBV7-9 | . | TRBJ2-3
ASSRRTGADTEAF | 13 | TRBV19 | once | TRBJ1-1
ASSLLASLYNEQF | 13 | TRBV6-6 | . | TRBJ2-1
ASSPQWTSGTYEQY | 14 | TRBV4-1 | . | TRBJ2-7
ASSPPGVDTQY | 11 | TRBV28 | once | TRBJ2-3
ASMSGVRGEQY | 11 | TRBV19 | . | TRBJ2-7
ASSENTGNEQY | 11 | TRBV2 | . | TRBJ2-7
ASSLGQGDGYT | 11 | TRBV7-2 | . | TRBJ1-2
ASSHDRGWETQY | 12 | TRBV6-5 | . | TRBJ2-5
ASSTGGGTGELF | 12 | TRBV28 | once | TRBJ2-2
ASSWGTGEGEKLF | 13 | TRBV5-1 | once | TRBJ1-4
ASSPGQQETQY | 11 | TRBV28 | once | TRBJ2-5
ASSPTSGRLSSYNEQF | 16 | TRBV7-6 | . | TRBJ2-1
ASSLVGGTFSGNTIY | 15 | TRBV7-2 | few | TRBJ1-3
ASSLSVASGGTKQF | 14 | TRBV7-2 | . | TRBJ2-1
ASRGPGTGGWHEQY | 14 | TRBV4-1 | few | TRBJ2-7
ASSPNSQGVSNQPQH | 15 | TRBV4-1 | . | TRBJ1-5
ASSSQDRGGTQY | 12 | TRBV28 | . | TRBJ2-5
ASSVGGRGELF | 11 | TRBV9 | . | TRBJ2-2
ASRGTGTNYGYT | 12 | TRBV6-1 | . | TRBJ1-2
AWSVDQGSTVRIEQF | 15 | TRBV30 | . | TRBJ2-1
ASSLGPGQLLEAF | 13 | TRBV7-9 | . | TRBJ1-1
ASMARPGDLSYGYT | 14 | TRBV2 | . | TRBJ1-2
ASSLAFASGEQY | 12 | TRBV11-2 | . | TRBJ2-7
SVGRGANGDTQY | 12 | TRBV29-1 | . | TRBJ2-3
ASSQDSRGTYNEQF | 14 | TRBV4-2 | few | TRBJ2-1
ASSLDHLADTQY | 12 | TRBV11-3 | . | TRBJ2-3
ASSPHGTGGYNEQF | 14 | TRBV11-1 | once | TRBJ2-1